This T cell receptor beta chain was observed in a study of T cells after yellow fever vaccination. J lost 1 base, V lost 1 base, and 4 bases had no gene match. This CDR3 contains 16 residues. Germline-derived CDR1 and CDR2 are KGHSH and LQKENI. Study results and caveats: High-abundance clonotypes from the bulk population could contaminate FACS-sorted repertoires. When the response was secondary, it was weaker but reached its peak faster, day 5 versus 15. Most clones from primary vaccination were detected again post-booster (roughly 96% CD4, 88% CD8).

This clonotype has just a few counts. Its target is unknown. A 5'RACE template-switching step, the method used to make TCR cDNA, added a universal primer site and UMIs. One entry per CDR3 protein, called by TCRdb with MiXCR from the 5' RACE reads. Altogether 600,000 to 750,000 distinct CDR3 sequences are present, roughly an eighth being singletons, with the ten largest covering about 15%. V is TRBV18 and J is TRBJ1-5, with 7 positions matching TRBD1. Source: PBMCs, taken on the day of the yellow fever booster vaccination. This receptor was identified in a man aged 25-45 years who received the YFV17D yellow fever vaccine. CDR3 in DNA: TGTGCCAGCTCACCACGAGCGACAGGGAGCAATCAGCCCCAGCATTTT. It specifies CASSPRATGSNQPQHF.